This T cell receptor (beta chain) was captured in a study of T-cell memory formation after mild COVID-19 (dated by TCRdb to the early 2020s). Regarding the study in general: Most TCR sequence clusters were specific to one of the two donors. Two young, previously healthy adult volunteers made up the cohort, one male and one female. Longitudinal TCRalpha and TCRbeta repertoire sequencing tracked T-cell clones expanding and contracting after mild COVID-19 in two donors. Broader findings and caveats from the paper: The detection of some responding clones in pre-infection memory suggests that pre-existing cross-reactive memory T cells joined the SARS-CoV-2 response. Contracting CD4+ clones turned up mainly in the CM and EM memory subsets, whereas EMRA was where CD8+ clones were enriched. Clones that contracted from day 15 to 85 showed balanced CD4/CD8 phenotypes, whereas a second wave of clones that expanded from day 15 to 37 leaned towards CD4+. SARS-CoV-2 specificity was not confirmed for the second-wave clones peaking on day 37. The study covered only two mild cases, and larger cohorts including severe cases with pre-infection samples were considered necessary.

Trimming accounts for 6 bases at V and 8 bases at J, while the number of junction bases matched to no gene is 2. The CDR3 covers 13 residues, taking in both the cysteine and the phenylalanine. Left in the record is the CDR3 DNA by itself, 39 bases read in frame from the first base. CDR1 and CDR2, looked up from the germline V gene (reference sequence), are DFQATT and SNEGSKA. The sample holds one count of this clonotype. Its antigen target is currently unknown. One base away there is no much larger clone; base qualities are not given. Single-read evidence is weak. PBMCs were isolated by Ficoll-Paque density gradient centrifugation. The sequencer was an Illumina NovaSeq 6000. TCRalpha and TCRbeta cDNA libraries were built by 5'RACE with constant-segment primers, adding sample barcodes and unique molecular identifiers. RNA was extracted from every sample with Trizol reagent. Library amplification was performed in two PCR steps, and a second sample barcode and Illumina TruSeq adapters were introduced in the second step. Sequencing of libraries was performed on an Illumina NovaSeq with 2 x 150 bp paired-end reads. The study's processing was this. Demultiplexing of reads and collapsing into UMI-guided consensus sequences were performed with migec v1.2.7. Using mixcr v2.1.11, UMI consensuses were aligned to TRA and TRB V and J templates and then assembled into clonotypes. A clonotype was counted as expanded or contracted only when both edgeR and NoisET called the clonotype significant, with the noise models trained on biological replicates. For edgeR calls, the cutoffs were a false discovery rate-adjusted p below 0.01 and a log2 fold-change threshold of 1. As an exploratory analysis of dynamics, max-normalized trajectories of the 1000 most abundant clonotypes were examined by PCA with hierarchical clustering. Each responding clone was given a CD4 or CD8 phenotype based on the CD4+ and CD8+ repertoires, which had been sequenced separately. TCRdb itself trimmed the public reads at Q25 with fastp, ran MiXCR and retained productive beta chains. Every CDR3 protein is listed once, alongside the most common genes and DNA of its rows. The V and J calls shown here were made by TCRdb, not taken from the authors' results. The sample table contains about 500,000 distinct CDR3 sequences; only one count was recorded for around 20% of them. The top ten hold 12% of the sample.

The rearranged segments are TRBV20-1 and TRBJ2-1; TRBD2 lines up with 15 middle nucleotides. Sequencing used PBMCs or a T cell subset sorted from them (not recorded which). This receptor was obtained from an adult woman who had mild COVID-19 (a few samples of this study predate the infection). The sample titles of this study are shuffled in the database, so cell type and time point are left out; the donor was told from shared clones. The DNA reads as follows: TGCAGTGCCGGACTAGCGGGGGGGCATGAGCAGTTCTTC. Its protein reads: CSAGLAGGHEQFF.